The 23 T cell receptor beta chains listed next were all sequenced from one sample in a study of blood T cell repertoires in COVID-19. The assay was immunoSEQ multiplex PCR, and TCRdb's table has in-frame clones only and misses some. The table records roughly 230,000 clones, approximately 83% of them present only once. Sequencing input: peripheral blood. The origin of the receptors is a man between 50 and 59 years old with active or convalescent COVID-19.

The rearrangement links TRBV28 to TRBJ2-2, with D maybe TRBD1 (5 bases). V gave up 8 bases and J gave up 7 bases, with 17 bases separating them. The CDR3 is 14 residues long. The germline V gene encodes CDR1 MDHEN and CDR2 SYDVKM. As DNA, the CDR3 is TGTGCCAGCGGGTCAGGGAAGTCCCTCGGGGAGCTGTTTTTT. Residues: CASGSGKSLGELFF.

This clone was counted once. The V and J genes are TRBV27 and TRBJ2-7, with 7 bases matching TRBD1. There are 15 residues in the CDR3. Germline-derived CDR1 and CDR2 are MNHEY and SMNVEV (reference sequence). The V gene end was trimmed by 5 bases and the J gene end by 2 bases; junction bases not matched to a gene: 9. Here the CDR3 reads CASSPLTGSPYEQYF. CDR3 in DNA: TGTGCCAGCAGTCCCCTGACAGGGTCCCCCTACGAGCAGTACTTC.

The rearrangement joins TRBV3-1 (or the pseudogene TRBV3-2) to TRBJ1-6, with D maybe TRBD1 (5 bases). Between the trimmed V and J ends, which lost 2 bases and 6 bases, there was a span of 8 bases. This CDR3 is 14 amino acids long. Per the germline V gene, CDR1 is LGHDT and CDR2 is YNNKEL (reference sequence). CDR3 nucleotide sequence: TGTGCCAGCAGCCAAACAGGCCGTAATTCACCCCTCCACTTT. Its translation: CASSQTGRNSPLHF.

The V and J genes are TRBV7-2 and TRBJ2-1; D remains ambiguous. V was cut by 0 bases and J by 10 bases, with 10 bases left in between. CDR3 size: 13 residues. Germline V gene data show CDR1 as SGHTA and CDR2 as FQGNSA. The CDR3 DNA is TGTGCCAGCAGCTTAGCCGAGGCAAGGGAGCAGTTCTTC. Translated: CASSLAEAREQFF.

The rearrangement joins TRBV6-5 to TRBJ1-1, with 8 bases aligning to TRBD1. Germline CDR1 is MNHEY and CDR2 is SVGAGI. The trim removed 4 bases at V and 5 bases at J, leaving 3 bases unmatched. CDR3 length: 13 residues. Here the CDR3 reads CASSSTGVTEAFF. The CDR3 coding sequence is TGTGCCAGCAGTTCGACAGGGGTAACTGAAGCTTTCTTT.

V and J are TRBV19 and TRBJ1-4; TRBD1 matches at 9 bases. Germline V gene sequence: CDR1 LNHDA, CDR2 SQIVND (reference sequence). The CDR3 is made up of 14 amino acids. J gave up 7 bases and V 6 bases, and 6 bases lay outside the gene matches. CDR3 residues: CASSHRGPGEKLFF. DNA of the CDR3: TGTGCCAGTAGCCACAGGGGGCCGGGTGAAAAACTGTTTTTT.

This chain uses TRBV9 with TRBJ1-3; 8 bases map to TRBD1. CDR3 length: 16 amino acids. The junction had 5 bases not matched to a gene; V was cut back by 3 bases and J by 0 bases. Germline V gene data show CDR1 as SGDLS and CDR2 as YYNGEE. CDR3 bases: TGTGCCAGCAGCGGCAACAGGGGGTCCTCTGGAAACACCATATATTTT. It codes for CASSGNRGSSGNTIYF.

The J gene is TRBJ2-3, the V gene TRBV10-3; 7 bases line up with TRBD2. Trimming at V came to 6 bases and at J to 10 bases, leaving 10 bases not matched to a gene. The CDR3 consists of 13 residues. Germline V gives CDR1 ENHRY, CDR2 SYGVKD. Here the CDR3 DNA reads TGTGCCATCAGCACCCAAGGACTAGTAGCGCAGTATTTT. Amino acids: CAISTQGLVAQYF.

The chain uses TRBV29-1 and TRBJ1-4; D remains unclear. Germline V lookup: CDR1 SQVTM, CDR2 ANQGSEA. The CDR3 runs 11 residues. V was trimmed by 5 bases and J by 8 bases, leaving 9 bases between them. The CDR3 spells CSVSRREKLFF. In DNA, the CDR3 is TGCAGCGTTAGCAGGAGGGAAAAACTGTTTTTT.

The V call is TRBV5-1, the J call TRBJ2-2; 7 nucleotides align to TRBD1. J lost 0 bases, V lost 1 base, and 0 bases had no gene match. This CDR3 comprises 15 residues. Germline CDR1 and CDR2: SGHRS and YFSETQ. The CDR3 reads CASSLRGPNTGELFF. CDR3 DNA: TGCGCCAGCAGCTTGAGGGGGCCGAACACCGGGGAGCTGTTTTTT.

This clone was counted once. The J gene is TRBJ1-1, the V gene TRBV19, with D uncertain. Per germline, CDR1 LNHDA and CDR2 SQIVND (reference sequence). V was shortened by 11 bases and J by 1 base, with 20 bases between the two germline ends. The CDR3 contains 15 residues. CDR3 region: CAVHPRGRTNTEAFF. Written as DNA, the CDR3 is TGTGCCGTGCACCCCCGCGGCCGAACGAACACTGAAGCTTTCTTT. Full variable domain (outside the CDR3, taken from reference TRBV19 and TRBJ1-1): DGGITQSPKYLFRKEGQNVTLSCEQNLNHDAMYWYRQDPGQGLRLIYYSQIVNDFQKGDIAEGYSVSREKKESFPLTVTSAQKNPTAFYLCAVHPRGRTNTEAFFGQGTRLTVV.

The V call is TRBV4-2, the J call TRBJ1-1; perhaps TRBD1 as D (6 bases). Trimming stripped 0 bases from V and 7 bases from J, with 9 bases between. Germline CDR1 LGHNA, CDR2 YNFKEQ. The CDR3 spans 13 residues. CDR3 region: CASSQDTQGEAFF. CDR3 bases: TGTGCCAGCAGCCAAGACACACAGGGTGAAGCTTTCTTT.

This clone came up a few times. The chain uses TRBV7-2 and TRBJ2-2, with TRBD2 matching over 9 bases. Germline V gives CDR1 SGHTA, CDR2 FQGNSA. Unmatched junction bases numbered 15, after V lost 5 bases and J lost 5 bases. The CDR3 runs to 18 residues. CDR3 nucleotides: TGTGCCAGCAGCCCCGACGCGATAGCGGGGGCTCGGACCGGGGAGCTGTTTTTT. This encodes CASSPDAIAGARTGELFF.

The J gene is TRBJ2-1, the V gene TRBV2; 9 bases align to TRBD1. CDR3 length equals 13 residues. V shed 4 bases, J shed 6 bases, and the junction held 1 base outside the gene matches. Germline V CDR1 and CDR2: SNHLY, FYNNEI. The CDR3 here is CASSGGQGNEQFF. Written as DNA, the CDR3 is TGTGCCAGCAGTGGGGGACAGGGCAATGAGCAGTTCTTC.

In this sample, this clone turned up once. The rearrangement links TRBV15 to TRBJ2-7, with TRBD2 identical over 9 bases. This CDR3 is 16 amino acids long. Germline-derived CDR1 and CDR2 are LNHNV and YYDKDF (reference sequence). Unmatched junction bases numbered 5, after V lost 0 bases and J lost 2 bases. The CDR3 nucleotides read TGTGCCACCAGCAGAGATTTAGCGGGGGCCGCCTACGAGCAGTACTTC. Translation gives CATSRDLAGAAYEQYF.

CDR3 bases: TGTGCCAGCAGCCAGGGACAGGCTGATTCACCCCTCCACTTT. This encodes CASSQGQADSPLHF. The rearrangement joins TRBV3-1 (or the pseudogene TRBV3-2) to TRBJ1-6; 8 bases agree with TRBD1. This CDR3 has 14 amino acids. J lost 8 bases, V lost 3 bases, and 3 bases had no gene match. The germline gives CDR1 LGHDT, CDR2 YNNKEL (reference sequence).

The chain couples TRBV10-3 to TRBJ1-5; 9 bases agree with TRBD1. The V segment lost 0 bases and the J segment 7 bases; nucleotides outside the gene matches: 4. In germline, CDR1 is ENHRY, CDR2 SYGVKD. The CDR3 totals 15 residues. The CDR3 protein is CAISESLTGGQPQHF. The DNA for the CDR3 is TGTGCCATCAGTGAGTCCCTGACAGGGGGGCAGCCCCAGCATTTT.

This clone was counted once. The chain employs TRBV15 and TRBJ2-1; 8 nucleotides align to TRBD2. V lost 5 bases and J lost 3; bases outside the gene matches: 3. The CDR3 has 14 amino acids. Germline V gives CDR1 LNHNV, CDR2 YYDKDF (reference sequence). CDR3 coding DNA: TGTGCCACCAGCCGCGCGGGGGGCTACAATGAGCAGTTCTTC. Protein: CATSRAGGYNEQFF.

CDR3 DNA: TGTGCCAGCAGTATCCGGACAGGGGGAAGATTGGGGGAGCAGTACTTC. Translation gives CASSIRTGGRLGEQYF. This chain links TRBV28 with TRBJ2-7, with 10 bases that match TRBD1. V lost 5 bases, J lost 7 bases, and 14 bases stayed unmatched. CDR3 length: 16 residues. CDR1 and CDR2 from the germline V gene are MDHEN and SYDVKM.

Note on this clone: Different DNA sequences within this sample yield the same CDR3. V and J are TRBV15 and TRBJ2-7; no clear D gene. CDR3 length equals 13 residues. Germline lookup yields CDR1 LNHNV and CDR2 YYDKDF (reference sequence). The ends were cut back, 0 bases at V and 4 bases at J, with 7 bases in the middle. CDR3 sequence: CATSRDRSYEQYF. Here the CDR3 DNA reads TGTGCCACCAGCAGAGACCGGTCTTACGAGCAGTACTTC.

V and J are TRBV25-1 and TRBJ2-2, with 7 bases fitting TRBD1. V dropped 5 bases and J dropped 4; count of bases not matched to a gene: 16. Germline V gene lookup returns CDR1 MGHDK and CDR2 SYGVNS. The CDR3 covers 18 residues. Written as DNA, the CDR3 is TGTGCCAGCAGTCGAGGTGGTGTAGGGGGCTTCCTCACCGGGGAGCTGTTTTTT. This encodes CASSRGGVGGFLTGELFF.

This clone was seen a single time. This chain connects TRBV27 to TRBJ2-7; D possibly corresponds to TRBD1 (6 bases). The CDR3 contains 16 residues. Germline V gene data show CDR1 as MNHEY and CDR2 as SMNVEV (reference sequence). Trimming removed 4 bases at V and 7 bases at J, with 23 bases between. The CDR3 reads CASSSRAHREWIEQYF. As DNA, the CDR3 is TGTGCCAGCAGTTCGCGTGCTCACAGGGAGTGGATAGAGCAGTACTTC.

This clone was recorded once. The chain uses TRBV7-2 and TRBJ2-2; a weak D match, TRBD1 (6 bases). Per the germline V gene, CDR1 is SGHTA and CDR2 is FQGNSA. Trimming stripped 5 bases from V and 7 bases from J, with 11 bases between. This CDR3 contains 13 residues. The CDR3 spells CASSTGWGGELFF. Written as DNA, the CDR3 is TGTGCCAGCAGCACAGGGTGGGGCGGGGAGCTGTTTTTT.